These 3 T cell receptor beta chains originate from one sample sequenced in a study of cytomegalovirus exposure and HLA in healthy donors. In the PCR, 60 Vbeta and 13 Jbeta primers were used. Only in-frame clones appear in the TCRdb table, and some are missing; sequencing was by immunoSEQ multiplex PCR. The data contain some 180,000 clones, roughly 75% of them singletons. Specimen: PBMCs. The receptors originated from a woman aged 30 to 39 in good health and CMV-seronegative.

The CDR3 protein is CASSSGQVYNEQFF. In nucleotides, the CDR3 is TGTGCCAGCAGCTCTGGACAGGTTTACAATGAGCAGTTCTTC. This chain connects TRBV7-3 to TRBJ2-1, with 7 bases matching TRBD1. This CDR3 region has 14 residues. From germline, CDR1 is SGHTA and CDR2 FQGTGA. After removal of 4 bases from V and 4 bases from J, the junction contained 4 bases not matched to a gene.

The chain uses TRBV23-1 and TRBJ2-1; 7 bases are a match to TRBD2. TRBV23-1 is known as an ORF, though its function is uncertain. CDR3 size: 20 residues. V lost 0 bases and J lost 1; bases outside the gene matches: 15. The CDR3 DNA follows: TGCGCCAGCAGTCAATCTCACTCCCAGGAGCGGGGAGCTTCCTACAATGAGCAGTTCTTC. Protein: CASSQSHSQERGASYNEQFF.

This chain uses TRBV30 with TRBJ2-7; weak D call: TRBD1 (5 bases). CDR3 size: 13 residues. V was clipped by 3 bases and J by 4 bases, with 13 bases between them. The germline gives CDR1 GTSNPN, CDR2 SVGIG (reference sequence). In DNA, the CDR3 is TGTGCCTGGAGGGCAAGGGGCCCTTACGAGCAGTACTTC. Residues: CAWRARGPYEQYF.